A single sample gave rise to the 25 T cell receptor beta chains below, sequenced in a study of blood T cells in healthy people across ages. For the second PCR, which ran for about 7 to 12 cycles, a sample-barcoded 5' primer and a J-beta primer mix were used. TCRdb re-called the 5' RACE reads through MiXCR, storing one row per CDR3 protein. The repertoire holds about 280,000 distinct CDR3 sequences, with 25% to 30% as singletons. The source material was blood. The receptors were sampled from a woman in her 70s in good health.

V usage is TRBV6-2 or TRBV6-3 and J usage is TRBJ2-5; TRBD2 is a possible D gene (6 bases). Germline CDR1 reads MNHEY; CDR2 reads SVGEGT. The CDR3 loop spans 14 amino acids. Between the trimmed V and J ends, which lost 2 bases and 5 bases, there was a span of 12 bases. The CDR3 DNA reads TGTGCCAGCAGTTACGGAGGGAGACGGGAGACCCAGTACTTC. Residues: CASSYGGRRETQYF.

This clonotype was detected only a few times. This sequence joins TRBV20-1 and TRBJ2-3, with D possibly matching TRBD1 (6 bases). The germline V gene encodes CDR1 DFQATT and CDR2 SNEGSKA (reference sequence). CDR3 length equals 13 residues. This CDR3 is CGCGGGSTDTQYF. CDR3 nucleotides: TGCGGATGTGGGGGCGGTTCCACAGATACGCAGTATTTT.

The V call is TRBV6-1, the J call TRBJ2-1; tentatively, D is TRBD1 or TRBD2 (6 bases each). Germline loops: CDR1 MNHNS, CDR2 SASEGT. The CDR3 has 14 amino acids. With 3 bases removed from V and 10 bases from J, the gap between germline ends came to 16 bases. The CDR3 bases are TGTGCCAGCAGTGATTCCCTAGGGGGGCGAGAGCAGTTCTTC. This codes for CASSDSLGGREQFF.

The rearrangement uses TRBV20-1 and TRBJ1-1, with D hard to call. The germline V gene encodes CDR1 DFQATT and CDR2 SNEGSKA (reference sequence). This CDR3 has 13 amino acids. The V end was cut by 2 bases, the J end by 1 base, with 8 bases between. DNA for the CDR3: TGCAGTGCTAGAAATCCGGGGAACACTGAAGCTTTCTTT. This codes for CSARNPGNTEAFF.

V and J are TRBV5-1 and TRBJ1-5; the D is unclear. Trimming took off 9 bases at V and 6 bases at J, with 13 bases between the two ends. The CDR3 has 12 residues. Looked up from germline, CDR1 is SGHRS and CDR2 is YFSETQ. For the CDR3, the DNA is TGCGCCATCTCGAGCCAAGCTCAGCCCCAGCATTTT. This translates into CAISSQAQPQHF. The full variable domain, completed using reference TRBV5-1 and TRBJ1-5, is KAGVTQTPRYLIKTRGQQVTLSCSPISGHRSVSWYQQTPGQGLQFLFEYFSETQRNKGNFPGRFSGRQFSNSRSEMNVSTLELGDSALYLCAISSQAQPQHFGDGTRLSIL.

On this clonotype: A much larger clone sits a single nucleotide away, making a read error possible. The chain employs TRBV6-1 and TRBJ2-7, with TRBD1 as a possible D gene (5 bases). Deletions cut 10 bases from V and 2 bases from J, with 12 bases between. The CDR3 runs to 12 residues. Germline-derived CDR1 and CDR2 are MNHNS and SASEGT. CDR3 sequence reads: CATLTATYEQYF. The CDR3 DNA sequence: TGTGCCACCCTGACAGCAACCTACGAGCAGTACTTC.

In nucleotides, the CDR3 is TGCGCCAGCAGCCAAGATTGGGCGGGGACTGAAGCTTTCTTT. Encoded protein: CASSQDWAGTEAFF. The chain combines TRBV4-3 with TRBJ1-1; D not resolved. The germline gives CDR1 LGHNA, CDR2 YSLEER. The CDR3 extends over 14 amino acids. V gave up 0 bases and J gave up 5 bases, with 10 bases separating them.

This clonotype was counted between two and nine times. This chain joins TRBV20-1 and TRBJ2-5; either TRBD1 or TRBD2 may fit D (6 bases each). The tail of the sequence fits TRBJ2-7 better, so the J call may be wrong. The CDR3 is made up of 13 amino acids. CDR1 is DFQATT and CDR2 is SNEGSKA in the germline V gene (reference sequence). CDR3 nucleotides: TGCAGTGCAGGGGGGCCGAGCTCCTACGAGCAGTACTTC. As protein: CSAGGPSSYEQYF.

In its sample, this clonotype was seen a few times. CDR3 region: CAHTRGPGHEQYF. The CDR3 nucleotides are TGTGCACATACCCGGGGCCCAGGCCACGAGCAGTACTTC. This chain joins TRBV6-1 and TRBJ2-7; possibly TRBD1 or TRBD2 for D (5 bases each). Germline V gene lookup returns CDR1 MNHNS and CDR2 SASEGT. This CDR3 has 13 amino acids.

The V gene is TRBV6-1, the J gene TRBJ1-6; D is perhaps TRBD1 (5 bases). The CDR3 runs to 15 residues. V lost 6 bases, J lost 6 bases, and 15 bases lay in between. The germline gives CDR1 MNHNS, CDR2 SASEGT. For the CDR3, the DNA is TGTGCCAGCAGACGCCCCGGGACTAGTAATTCACCCCTCCACTTT. Translating it yields CASRRPGTSNSPLHF.

A single count supports this clonotype. This sequence joins TRBV20-1 and TRBJ1-4; D gene ambiguous. V lost 2 bases and J lost 7, with 11 bases in between. The CDR3 sequence is 13 residues long. Germline V gene lookup returns CDR1 DFQATT and CDR2 SNEGSKA (reference sequence). CDR3 DNA: TGCAGTGCTAGACTGGGGTTGGGTGAAAAACTGTTTTTT. Amino acid sequence: CSARLGLGEKLFF.

The V call is TRBV2, the J call TRBJ1-5, with 8 bases aligning to TRBD1. The germline gives CDR1 SNHLY, CDR2 FYNNEI. Trimming cost V 5 bases and J 5 bases; bases outside gene matches: 5. CDR3 size: 14 residues. Written as DNA, the CDR3 is TGTGCCAGCAGTAAACAGGGGGTAGATCAGCCCCAGCATTTT. As protein: CASSKQGVDQPQHF.

This clonotype appeared a few times. The chain has TRBV12-5 and TRBJ2-1; 8 bases agree with TRBD1. The trim removed 5 bases at V and 6 bases at J, leaving 6 bases unmatched. This CDR3 has 14 residues. CDR1 and CDR2 (germline): LGHNT, FRNRAP. Here the CDR3 DNA reads TGTGCTAGTGGTCGGACAGGGACGTTCAATGAGCAGTTCTTC. This translates into CASGRTGTFNEQFF.

The sample holds a few counts of this clonotype. The chain combines TRBV6-2 or TRBV6-3 with TRBJ2-1; D ambiguous. The J call could be wrong; TRBJ2-7 is a better fit for the DNA end. CDR1 MNHEY and CDR2 SVGEGT come from the germline V gene. This CDR3 is built from 14 residues. The CDR3 DNA sequence: TGTGCCAGCAGTTACTCAAGGGATCGCTACGAGCAGTACTTC. Residues: CASSYSRDRYEQYF.

The gene calls are TRBV18 and TRBJ2-1, with D possibly TRBD1 on 7 matching bases. The CDR3 is 17 amino acids. V was clipped by 0 bases and J by 5 bases, with 17 bases between them. The germline gives CDR1 KGHSH, CDR2 LQKENI. As DNA, the CDR3 is TGTGCCAGCTCACCACCCTGGCCACAGGGGAGGAACAATGAGCAGTTCTTC. Its protein product is CASSPPWPQGRNNEQFF.

The rearrangement uses TRBV10-3 and TRBJ2-5; 8 bases map to TRBD1. The CDR3 is 13 residues long. The trim removed 5 bases at V and 5 bases at J, leaving 4 bases unmatched. Germline CDR1 ENHRY, CDR2 SYGVKD. CDR3 nucleotides: TGTGCCATCAGTATTGGACAGGGCGAGACCCAGTACTTC. Its translation: CAISIGQGETQYF.

Turning to this clonotype: A much larger clonotype is one base distant, so this may be a read error. The rearrangement joins TRBV20-1 to TRBJ2-7; possibly TRBD2 for D (5 bases). Trimming pared 0 bases from V and 3 bases from J, leaving 24 bases between. This CDR3 is 18 amino acids long. Germline loops: CDR1 DFQATT, CDR2 SNEGSKA (reference sequence). The CDR3 nucleotides read TGCAGTGCTAGAGACGCGAGGTCCGGACGGGCTAGCATCTACGAGCAGTACTTC. Its translation is CSARDARSGRASIYEQYF.

In its sample, this clonotype was seen a few times. The chain joins TRBV28 to TRBJ2-5, with 11 bases that match TRBD2. CDR3 size: 15 residues. Germline trimming cut 6 bases from V and 2 bases from J; bases unmatched to any gene: 5. Germline V CDR1 and CDR2: MDHEN, SYDVKM. The CDR3 coding sequence is TGTGCCAGCAGCGGACTAGCGGGTGCTCAAGAGACCCAGTACTTC. Translation gives CASSGLAGAQETQYF.

The V gene is TRBV20-1, the J gene TRBJ2-7; D possibly corresponds to TRBD2 (5 bases). CDR1 is DFQATT and CDR2 is SNEGSKA in the germline V gene (reference sequence). The CDR3 sequence is 15 residues long. Trimming pared 3 bases from V and 0 bases from J, leaving 15 bases between. In DNA, the CDR3 is TGCAGTGCTAGCGGAGGCAGGACTGACTCCTACGAGCAGTACTTC. Protein product: CSASGGRTDSYEQYF.

The rearrangement uses TRBV20-1 and TRBJ2-1; TRBD2 aligns across 8 bases. The V and J ends lost 8 bases and 4 bases, in that order; junction bases with no gene match: 4. The germline CDR1 and CDR2 sequences are DFQATT and SNEGSKA (reference sequence). CDR3 size: 12 residues. The CDR3 nucleotides read TGCAGTCCCGGGACTAGATACAATGAGCAGTTCTTC. It encodes CSPGTRYNEQFF.

The chain links TRBV4-3 to TRBJ2-5; 8 bases align to TRBD1. Germline values: CDR1 LGHNA, CDR2 YSLEER. The V gene end was trimmed by 1 base and the J gene end by 5 bases; junction bases not matched to a gene: 6. The CDR3 covers 15 residues. CDR3 loop: CASSQAFRGLETQYF. The CDR3 nucleotides are TGCGCCAGCAGCCAAGCTTTCAGGGGGCTCGAGACCCAGTACTTC.

The chain carries TRBV12-3 or TRBV12-4 and TRBJ2-1; the match to TRBD2 covers 7 bases. The CDR3 extends over 15 amino acids. Trimming cost V 5 bases and J 5 bases; bases outside gene matches: 9. The CDR3 DNA reads TGTGCCAGCAGTCCACTAGCGTCGTTGGACAATGAGCAGTTCTTC. Translating it yields CASSPLASLDNEQFF.

The rearrangement links TRBV4-3 to TRBJ2-7, with unresolved D. Germline CDR1 and CDR2: LGHNA and YSLEER. The CDR3 loop spans 11 amino acids. V was pared by 5 bases and J by 5 bases, with 7 bases between. The CDR3 DNA reads as TGCGCCAGCAGCTCCGAGAACGAGCAGTACTTC. Translation gives CASSSENEQYF.

V usage is TRBV7-2 and J usage is TRBJ2-1; 9 bases map to TRBD2. Germline values: CDR1 SGHTA, CDR2 FQGNSA. The CDR3 contains 15 residues. Trimming removed 2 bases from V and 3 bases from J; junction bases left unmatched: 2. CDR3 sequence reads: CASSLLAGHYNEQFF. Written as DNA, the CDR3 is TGTGCCAGCAGCTTACTAGCGGGACACTACAATGAGCAGTTCTTC.

This clonotype has just a few counts. V and J are TRBV6-1 and TRBJ2-4; TRBD2 agrees at 9 bases. CDR1 is MNHNS, CDR2 SASEGT, per germline. The J segment lost 15 bases and the V segment lost 8 bases, leaving 17 bases of the junction unmatched. The CDR3 is 14 residues long. CDR3 amino acids: CASGQGFSGSHSYF. DNA of the CDR3: TGTGCCAGCGGTCAAGGATTTAGCGGGAGTCATTCGTACTTC.